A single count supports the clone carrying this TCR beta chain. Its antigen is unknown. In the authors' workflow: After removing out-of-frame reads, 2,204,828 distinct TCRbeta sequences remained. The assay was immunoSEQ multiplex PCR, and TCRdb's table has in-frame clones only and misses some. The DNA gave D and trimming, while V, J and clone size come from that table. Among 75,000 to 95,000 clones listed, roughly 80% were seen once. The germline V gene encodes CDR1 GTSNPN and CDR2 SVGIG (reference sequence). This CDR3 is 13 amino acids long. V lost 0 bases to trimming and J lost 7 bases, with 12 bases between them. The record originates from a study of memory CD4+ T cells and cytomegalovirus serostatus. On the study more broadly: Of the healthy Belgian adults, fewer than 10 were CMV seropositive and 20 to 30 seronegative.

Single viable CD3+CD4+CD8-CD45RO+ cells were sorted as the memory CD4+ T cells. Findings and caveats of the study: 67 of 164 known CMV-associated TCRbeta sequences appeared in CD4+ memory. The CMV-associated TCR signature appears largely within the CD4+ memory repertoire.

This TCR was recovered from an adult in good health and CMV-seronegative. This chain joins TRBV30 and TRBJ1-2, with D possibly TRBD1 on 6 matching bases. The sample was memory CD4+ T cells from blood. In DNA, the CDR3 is TGTGCCTGGAGTGTAGTAGGGGGAGGTGGCTACACCTTC. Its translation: CAWSVVGGGGYTF. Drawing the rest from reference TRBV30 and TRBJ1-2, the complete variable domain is SQTIHQWPATLVQPVGSPLSLECTVEGTSNPNLYWYRQAAGRGLQLLFYSVGIGQISSEVPQNLSASRPQDRQFILSSKKLLLSDSGFYLCAWSVVGGGGYTFGSGTRLTVV.